One and the same sample provided the 14 T cell receptor beta chains below, sequenced in a study of early T cells in non-severe SARS-CoV-2 infection. MiXCR, applied by TCRdb to the 5' RACE reads, yields one record per CDR3 protein. This sample yields 30,000 to 35,000 distinct CDR3 sequences, of which 5.5% to 8% are seen a single time; about 3% belongs to the top ten. The sequenced material came from whole blood. These receptors came from an adult who was a healthcare worker with PCR-confirmed SARS-CoV-2 infection or an uninfected control (not recorded which).

This clonotype was observed at least ten times. This chain uses TRBV10-3 with TRBJ2-1; 13 nucleotides agree with TRBD2. CDR3 length equals 13 residues. Germline V gene sequence: CDR1 ENHRY, CDR2 SYGVKD. The trim removed 11 bases at V and 5 bases at J, leaving 3 bases unmatched. CDR3 amino acids: CASGTSGDNEQFF. Here the CDR3 DNA reads TGTGCCTCAGGGACTAGCGGGGACAATGAGCAGTTCTTC.

The chain couples TRBV6-2 or TRBV6-3 to TRBJ1-6, with D uncertain. CDR1 is MNHEY and CDR2 is SVGEGT in the germline V gene. V was pared by 1 base and J by 8 bases, with 9 bases between. CDR3 size: 14 residues. The CDR3 DNA sequence: TGTGCCAGCAGTTACTTCGGCAGAGATTCACCCCTCCACTTT. It yields the protein CASSYFGRDSPLHF.

At least ten counts were recorded for this clonotype. The chain combines TRBV4-3 with TRBJ2-6; no clear D gene. The CDR3 runs 15 residues. The V end lost 3 bases, the J end lost 2 bases, and 8 bases lay between the germline ends. CDR1 is LGHNA, CDR2 YSLEER, per germline. DNA for the CDR3: TGCGCCAGCAGCCACACTGCTACTGGGGCCAACGTCCTGACTTTC. It yields the protein CASSHTATGANVLTF.

This clonotype was seen many times. This chain uses TRBV20-1 with TRBJ1-6, with D unclear. Between the trimmed V and J ends, which lost 3 bases and 0 bases, there was a span of 12 bases. Per germline, CDR1 DFQATT and CDR2 SNEGSKA (reference sequence). This CDR3 is 16 amino acids long. Written as DNA, the CDR3 is TGCAGTGCTAGGTTCATGGGAAGCTCCTATAATTCACCCCTCCACTTT. Protein sequence: CSARFMGSSYNSPLHF.

This clonotype was detected many times. The CDR3 DNA sequence: TGTGCCAGCAGCCAAGTTTCCAGGACTAGCGGTTACAATGAGCAGTTCTTC. This translates into CASSQVSRTSGYNEQFF. The J gene is TRBJ2-1, the V gene TRBV4-2; TRBD2 agrees at 10 bases. Trimming cost V 1 base and J 4 bases; bases outside gene matches: 7. Germline CDR1 reads LGHNA; CDR2 reads YNFKEQ. This CDR3 region has 17 residues.

The sample holds a few counts of this clonotype. This chain joins TRBV12-3 or TRBV12-4 and TRBJ2-4; D gene unclear. The ends were cut back, 2 bases at V and 0 bases at J, with 5 bases in the middle. This CDR3 comprises 14 residues. The CDR3 bases are TGTGCCAGCAGTTTACCGGTAGCCAAAAACATTCAGTACTTC. Translated, it gives CASSLPVAKNIQYF.

This clonotype occurred many times. The chain is built from TRBV13 and TRBJ2-1; 10 nucleotides align to TRBD2. Germline V gene lookup returns CDR1 PRHDT and CDR2 FYEKMQ (reference sequence). The trim removed 5 bases at V and 1 base at J, leaving 8 bases unmatched. This CDR3 spans 17 amino acids. As DNA, the CDR3 is TGTGCCAGCAGCGAGGACCAAGCGGGAGGGTCCTACAATGAGCAGTTCTTC. The encoded protein is CASSEDQAGGSYNEQFF.

This clonotype has ten or more counts. CDR3 sequence: CASSLVADGELFF. CDR3 bases: TGTGCCAGCAGCTTAGTGGCCGACGGGGAGCTGTTTTTT. This chain connects TRBV11-2 to TRBJ2-2; D gene unclear. Germline-derived CDR1 and CDR2 are SGHAT and FQNNGV. This CDR3 comprises 13 residues. V gave up 1 base and J gave up 7 bases, with 7 bases separating them.

There are many counts of this clonotype. V is TRBV20-1 and J is TRBJ1-1; D unclear. Deletions cut 4 bases from V and 0 bases from J, with 9 bases between. CDR3 length: 13 amino acids. Germline V gives CDR1 DFQATT, CDR2 SNEGSKA (reference sequence). CDR3: CSAKTDVNTEAFF. The CDR3 DNA is TGCAGTGCTAAAACGGACGTGAACACTGAAGCTTTCTTT.

By proportion, this clonotype is medium-sized (0.01 to 0.1%). The chain is built from TRBV20-1 and TRBJ2-1, with D hard to call. Germline loops: CDR1 DFQATT, CDR2 SNEGSKA (reference sequence). CDR3 length: 13 residues. V was clipped by 4 bases and J by 3 bases, with 10 bases between them. The CDR3 sequence: CSAKGPLYNEQFF. The CDR3 DNA reads as TGCAGTGCTAAGGGCCCTCTCTACAATGAGCAGTTCTTC.

The sample holds many counts of this clonotype. The rearrangement links TRBV6-1 to TRBJ1-2; 9 bases fit TRBD1. CDR3 size: 17 residues. J was trimmed by 4 bases and V by 0 bases; bases with no gene match: 9. Germline V lookup: CDR1 MNHNS, CDR2 SASEGT. CDR3 sequence reads: CASSEALWGQGTYGYTF. The CDR3 region has the DNA TGTGCCAGCAGTGAAGCGCTATGGGGACAGGGTACCTATGGCTACACCTTC.

The chain has TRBV7-9 and TRBJ2-1, with 8 bases fitting TRBD1. There are 14 residues in the CDR3. CDR1 SEHNR and CDR2 FQNEAQ come from the germline V gene (reference sequence). V shed 5 bases, J shed 6 bases, and the junction held 6 bases outside the gene matches. CDR3 bases: TGTGCCAGCAGCCCCCGGACAGGGACCAATGAGCAGTTCTTC. This codes for CASSPRTGTNEQFF.

This clonotype was recorded many times. The chain joins TRBV15 to TRBJ1-5; D might be TRBD1 (5 bases). V was trimmed by 7 bases and J by 6 bases, leaving 13 bases between them. Per germline, CDR1 LNHNV and CDR2 YYDKDF (reference sequence). The CDR3 covers 13 residues. The CDR3 is CATTLGTGQPQHF. The DNA of the CDR3 is TGTGCCACCACCCTCGGGACCGGTCAGCCCCAGCATTTT.

This rearrangement joins TRBV7-2 to TRBJ1-4; D not resolved. V was pared by 3 bases and J by 5 bases, with 16 bases between. Germline V gives CDR1 SGHTA, CDR2 FQGNSA. CDR3 length: 16 amino acids. In nucleotides, the CDR3 is TGTGCCAGCAGCTTGACCCCCAAGGGCTTCAATGAAAAACTGTTTTTT. Its protein product is CASSLTPKGFNEKLFF.